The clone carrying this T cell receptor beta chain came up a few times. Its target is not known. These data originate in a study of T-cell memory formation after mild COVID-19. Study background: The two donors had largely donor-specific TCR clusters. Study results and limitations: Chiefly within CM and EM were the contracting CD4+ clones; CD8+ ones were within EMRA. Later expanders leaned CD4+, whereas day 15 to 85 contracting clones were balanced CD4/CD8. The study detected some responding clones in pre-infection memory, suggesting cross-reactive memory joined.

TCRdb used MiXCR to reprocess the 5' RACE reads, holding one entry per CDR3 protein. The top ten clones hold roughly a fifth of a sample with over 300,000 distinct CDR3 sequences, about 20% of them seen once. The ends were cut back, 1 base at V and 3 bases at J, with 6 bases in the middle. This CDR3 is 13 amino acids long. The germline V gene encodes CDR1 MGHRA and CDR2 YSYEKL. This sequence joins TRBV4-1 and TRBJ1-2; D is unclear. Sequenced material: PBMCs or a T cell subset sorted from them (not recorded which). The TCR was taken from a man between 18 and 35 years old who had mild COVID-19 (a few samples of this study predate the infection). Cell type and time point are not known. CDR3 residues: CASSQARYYGYTF. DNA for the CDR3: TGCGCCAGCAGCCAAGCCAGGTACTATGGCTACACCTTC.